The 29 T cell receptor beta chains below were found in one sample sequenced in a study of early T cells in non-severe SARS-CoV-2 infection. Using its own MiXCR run on the 5' RACE reads, TCRdb lists one record per CDR3 protein. Found here are around 84,000 distinct CDR3 sequences, 12% of them singletons; the top ten hold less than 3%. The material sequenced was whole blood. The receptors were sampled from an adult who was a healthcare worker with PCR-confirmed SARS-CoV-2 infection or an uninfected control (not recorded which).

The CDR3 coding sequence is TGTGCCAGCAGCCAAGACCCTGGGCAGCCCCAGCATTTT. Translating it yields CASSQDPGQPQHF. The V gene is TRBV3-1, the J gene TRBJ1-5; no definite D call. Trimming shortened V by 0 bases and J by 7 bases, and 7 bases separated the two germline ends. The CDR3 consists of 13 residues. Germline V gives CDR1 LGHDT, CDR2 YNNKEL (reference sequence). Supplemented by reference TRBV3-1 and TRBJ1-5, the full variable domain reads DTAVSQTPKYLVTQMGNDKSIKCEQNLGHDTMYWYKQDSKKFLKIMFSYNNKELIINETVPNRFSPKSPDKAHLNLHINSLELGDSAVYFCASSQDPGQPQHFGDGTRLSIL.

This clonotype was seen at least ten times. The chain is built from TRBV5-1 and TRBJ2-1; no clear D. This CDR3 contains 16 residues. Germline CDR1 is SGHRS and CDR2 is YFSETQ. Trimming shortened V by 4 bases and J by 0 bases, and 14 bases separated the two germline ends. CDR3 coding DNA: TGCGCCAGCAGCGATGCCTTGCTGGGCTCCTACAATGAGCAGTTCTTC. This translates into CASSDALLGSYNEQFF.

This chain joins TRBV5-1 and TRBJ2-3, with D possibly TRBD2 on 5 matching bases. Germline CDR1 reads SGHRS; CDR2 reads YFSETQ. Trimming stripped 4 bases from V and 3 bases from J, with 21 bases between. The CDR3 is made up of 17 amino acids. CDR3 protein: CASSLYPSSGGTDTQYF. CDR3 DNA sequence: TGCGCCAGCAGCCTCTACCCCTCCTCTGGCGGGACAGATACGCAGTATTTT.

This clonotype has only a few counts. This chain uses TRBV6-1 with TRBJ2-1, with 7 bases fitting TRBD2. Germline V gene sequence: CDR1 MNHNS, CDR2 SASEGT. V trimming: 4 bases; J trimming: 1 base; junction bases outside the gene matches: 1. CDR3 length: 14 residues. Here the CDR3 reads CASSVGGSYNEQFF. CDR3 sequence (DNA): TGTGCCAGCAGTGTCGGGGGGTCCTACAATGAGCAGTTCTTC.

The rearrangement links TRBV20-1 to TRBJ2-7, with a possible D match to TRBD1 (5 bases). CDR1 is DFQATT and CDR2 is SNEGSKA in the germline V gene (reference sequence). The CDR3 length is 13 residues. V lost 4 bases, J lost 7 bases, and 17 bases lay in between. In nucleotides, the CDR3 is TGCAGTGCTACGGACACAGCCATCTGGGAGCAGTACTTC. This gives the protein CSATDTAIWEQYF.

In its sample, this clonotype was seen many times. The chain uses TRBV29-1 and TRBJ2-1, with 8 positions matching TRBD2. V shed 5 bases and J 0 bases; nucleotides not matched to a gene: 6. Germline V lookup: CDR1 SQVTM, CDR2 ANQGSEA. The CDR3 length is 15 residues. The CDR3 sequence: CSVSPGGSSYNEQFF. CDR3 nucleotides: TGCAGCGTTAGTCCGGGAGGGAGCTCCTACAATGAGCAGTTCTTC.

This clonotype was detected ten times or more. The J gene is TRBJ1-6, the V gene TRBV10-3, with D unresolved. Germline CDR1 is ENHRY and CDR2 is SYGVKD. This CDR3 has 14 amino acids. V was trimmed by 2 bases and J by 10 bases, leaving 12 bases between them. The CDR3 nucleotides read TGTGCCATCAGTGAGAATCCGGGATTCTCACCCCTCCACTTT. Protein: CAISENPGFSPLHF.

This clonotype came up many times. V usage is TRBV2 and J usage is TRBJ2-7; D gene uncertain. Germline V gives CDR1 SNHLY, CDR2 FYNNEI. With 8 bases removed from V and 0 bases from J, the gap between germline ends came to 11 bases. This CDR3 has 13 residues. The CDR3: CASLQDFSYEQYF. In DNA, the CDR3 is TGTGCCAGCTTACAAGACTTCTCCTACGAGCAGTACTTC.

This clonotype has ten or more counts. The chain joins TRBV7-2 to TRBJ1-5, with D unresolved. V was cut by 0 bases and J by 0 bases, with 6 bases left in between. Germline V CDR1 and CDR2: SGHTA, FQGNSA. CDR3 length equals 15 residues. The CDR3 bases are TGTGCCAGCAGCTTAGCACTTCATAGCAATCAGCCCCAGCATTTT. It specifies CASSLALHSNQPQHF.

The rearrangement uses TRBV5-1 and TRBJ1-6, with D perhaps TRBD1 (5 bases). Germline CDR1 reads SGHRS; CDR2 reads YFSETQ. Trimming pared 0 bases from V and 10 bases from J, leaving 11 bases between. The CDR3 spans 14 residues. CDR3 sequence reads: CASSLDAGDSPLHF. The CDR3 DNA reads TGCGCCAGCAGCTTGGACGCTGGGGACTCACCCCTCCACTTT.

The chain carries TRBV30 and TRBJ1-2, with D uncertain. V lost 5 bases and J 9 bases, leaving 13 bases between the germline ends. Germline CDR1 is GTSNPN and CDR2 is SVGIG (reference sequence). The CDR3 is 11 amino acids. The CDR3, as DNA: TGTGCCTGGGTCGGTTGGGTGAGCTACACCTTC. Its protein product is CAWVGWVSYTF.

This clonotype showed up many times. This sequence joins TRBV24-1 and TRBJ2-2; D gene unclear. Germline V gives CDR1 KGHDR, CDR2 SFDVKD. This CDR3 is 14 amino acids long. Trimming left V 4 bases short and J 3 bases short, with 8 bases between. The CDR3 DNA sequence: TGTGCCACCAGTGACCCCCCGGACACCGGGGAGCTGTTTTTT. As protein: CATSDPPDTGELFF.

In regard to this clonotype: Relative to the germline gene, one junction end is altered; a read error may explain this. This rearrangement joins TRBV12-3 or TRBV12-4 to TRBJ1-3; D might be TRBD1 (6 bases). The CDR3 totals 16 residues. The CDR3 reads CASSKGGFDSENTIYF. CDR3 sequence (DNA): TGTGCCAGCAGTAAGGGGGGATTCGACTCTGAAAACACCATATATTTT.

This clonotype appeared many times. The chain carries TRBV20-1 and TRBJ2-7; TRBD1 agrees at 12 bases. Germline V lookup: CDR1 DFQATT, CDR2 SNEGSKA (reference sequence). This CDR3 region has 14 residues. Trimming at V came to 4 bases and at J to 2 bases, leaving 3 bases not matched to a gene. The CDR3 protein is CSATGTGGTYEQYF. The DNA of the CDR3 is TGCAGTGCTACAGGGACAGGGGGCACCTACGAGCAGTACTTC.

This clonotype was recorded a few times. V is TRBV7-8 and J is TRBJ2-3; D gene uncertain. CDR1 and CDR2 from the germline V gene are SGHVS and FQNEAQ. The CDR3 spans 17 residues. V was clipped by 1 base and J by 0 bases, with 14 bases between them. The CDR3 reads CASSLGANHPSTDTQYF. The DNA for the CDR3 is TGTGCCAGCAGCTTAGGCGCCAATCACCCAAGCACAGATACGCAGTATTTT.

This clonotype has at least ten counts. The chain joins TRBV6-2 or TRBV6-3 to TRBJ2-3, with TRBD2 identical over 7 bases. J lost 2 bases, V lost 2 bases, and 7 bases had no gene match. The CDR3 consists of 16 residues. CDR1 is MNHEY and CDR2 is SVGEGT in the germline V gene. The CDR3 region is CASSYEAGSVTDTQYF. The CDR3, as DNA: TGTGCCAGCAGTTACGAAGCGGGGAGCGTCACAGATACGCAGTATTTT.

This clonotype appeared many times. The V gene is TRBV29-1, the J gene TRBJ2-1; D gene ambiguous. The germline gives CDR1 SQVTM, CDR2 ANQGSEA. This CDR3 has 13 amino acids. Trimming removed 7 bases at V and 0 bases at J, with 10 bases between. This CDR3 is CSAGPASYNEQFF. The CDR3, as DNA: TGCAGCGCGGGTCCCGCCTCCTACAATGAGCAGTTCTTC.

The chain combines TRBV12-3 or TRBV12-4 with TRBJ2-5, with D possibly called TRBD1 or TRBD2 (5 bases each). The CDR3 is 14 amino acids. V lost 4 bases, J lost 1 base, and 10 bases lay in between. The CDR3 spells CASSSTGTQETQYF. The DNA of the CDR3 is TGTGCCAGCAGTTCAACCGGGACCCAAGAGACCCAGTACTTC.

The J gene is TRBJ2-7, the V gene TRBV19; D not certain. Trimming left V 9 bases short and J 2 bases short, with 17 bases between. Per germline, CDR1 LNHDA and CDR2 SQIVND (reference sequence). This CDR3 has 14 amino acids. CDR3 in DNA: TGTGCCAGCCGACGTGACCCCGTCACCTACGAGCAGTACTTC. Translating gives CASRRDPVTYEQYF.

This clonotype was seen more than once but under ten times. The rearrangement links TRBV2 to TRBJ1-1; D might be TRBD1 (6 bases). CDR1 is SNHLY, CDR2 FYNNEI, per germline. CDR3 length: 13 residues. Between the trimmed V and J ends, which lost 7 bases and 4 bases, there was a span of 13 bases. CDR3 bases: TGTGCCAGCACCAAGGACAGCGGCACTGAAGCTTTCTTT. Translating it yields CASTKDSGTEAFF.

By share, this clonotype counts as medium-sized. The chain uses TRBV28 and TRBJ2-7; 8 bases are a match to TRBD2. J gave up 5 bases and V 1 base, and 10 bases lay outside the gene matches. CDR1 is MDHEN and CDR2 is SYDVKM in the germline V gene. The CDR3 contains 16 residues. As DNA, the CDR3 is TGTGCCAGCAGTTTATACGCCGGGACTAGAGGCCACGAGCAGTACTTC. This translates into CASSLYAGTRGHEQYF.

This sequence joins TRBV27 and TRBJ2-1; D is perhaps TRBD2 (8 bases). The CDR3 contains 15 residues. Germline assignment: CDR1 MNHEY and CDR2 SMNVEV (reference sequence). The V end was cut by 5 bases, the J end by 4 bases, with 15 bases between. CDR3 nucleotide sequence: TGTGCCAGCAGTCCCGGGAGGGGGCGATACAATGAGCAGTTCTTC. It translates to CASSPGRGRYNEQFF.

The table lists this clonotype with many counts. For the CDR3, the DNA is TGTGCCAGCAGTTTCGGGGGAGAAGAGACCCAGTACTTC. This sequence encodes CASSFGGEETQYF. This chain connects TRBV12-3 or TRBV12-4 to TRBJ2-5; the D gene is possibly TRBD2 (6 bases). The CDR3 has 13 amino acids. Trimming took off 3 bases at V and 3 bases at J, with 8 bases between the two ends.

This clonotype was counted a few times. This rearrangement joins TRBV5-5 to TRBJ2-1, with D perhaps being TRBD1 or TRBD2 (5 bases each). V gave up 3 bases and J gave up 7 bases, with 14 bases separating them. Germline CDR1 reads SGHKS; CDR2 reads YYEKEE (reference sequence). CDR3 size: 14 residues. The CDR3 DNA follows: TGTGCCAGCAGCTGGGGTCCCGAGGGGAATGAGCAGTTCTTC. This sequence encodes CASSWGPEGNEQFF. Full variable domain (remainder filled in from reference TRBV5-5 and TRBJ2-1): DAGVTQSPTHLIKTRGQQVTLRCSPISGHKSVSWYQQVLGQGPQFIFQYYEKEERGRGNFPDRFSARQFPNYSSELNVNALLLGDSALYLCASSWGPEGNEQFFGPGTRLTVL.

V gene TRBV29-1 combines with J gene TRBJ2-3, with 9 bases lining up with TRBD1. After removal of 8 bases from V and 6 bases from J, the junction contained 6 bases not matched to a gene. The V gene's germline CDR1 is SQVTM and CDR2 ANQGSEA. This CDR3 has 12 amino acids. CDR3 residues: CSTGQGADTQYF. Here the CDR3 DNA reads TGCAGCACGGGACAGGGTGCCGATACGCAGTATTTT.

This chain links TRBV5-1 with TRBJ1-2; D is uncertain. The CDR3 loop spans 13 amino acids. Germline values: CDR1 SGHRS, CDR2 YFSETQ. V was trimmed by 3 bases and J by 4 bases, leaving 10 bases between them. The CDR3 DNA sequence: TGCGCCAGCAGCTATTACAGCACCTATGGCTACACCTTC. It codes for CASSYYSTYGYTF. Combining the CDR3 with reference TRBV5-1 and TRBJ1-2 gives the whole variable domain KAGVTQTPRYLIKTRGQQVTLSCSPISGHRSVSWYQQTPGQGLQFLFEYFSETQRNKGNFPGRFSGRQFSNSRSEMNVSTLELGDSALYLCASSYYSTYGYTFGSGTRLTVV.

This clonotype was found many times. This sequence joins TRBV7-6 and TRBJ1-6; 7 bases are a match to TRBD1. The CDR3 has 15 amino acids. The V and J ends lost 1 base and 6 bases, in that order; junction bases with no gene match: 3. Germline values: CDR1 SGHVS, CDR2 FNYEAQ. CDR3 nucleotides: TGTGCCAGCAGCTTAGACAGGGGAATTAATTCACCCCTCCACTTT. Its protein product is CASSLDRGINSPLHF.

This sequence joins TRBV11-2 and TRBJ2-7, with TRBD1 matching over 8 bases. The CDR3 sequence is 14 residues long. Germline loops: CDR1 SGHAT, CDR2 FQNNGV. The ends lost 4 bases at V and 5 bases at J; junction bases unmatched: 7. The CDR3 nucleotides read TGTGCCAGCAGCTCAGGACAGGGAGTCCACGAGCAGTACTTC. Protein product: CASSSGQGVHEQYF. The whole variable domain, remainder taken from reference TRBV11-2 and TRBJ2-7, is EAGVAQSPRYKIIEKRQSVAFWCNPISGHATLYWYQQILGQGPKLLIQFQNNGVVDDSQLPKDRFSAERLKGVDSTLKIQPAKLEDSAVYLCASSSGQGVHEQYFGPGTRLTVT.

This chain joins TRBV10-3 and TRBJ2-7, with D possibly TRBD2 on 5 matching bases. V shed 0 bases and J shed 7 bases, with 10 bases lying between them. The germline V gene has CDR1 ENHRY and CDR2 SYGVKD. The CDR3 extends over 13 amino acids. CDR3 sequence reads: CAISESPRGEQYF. As DNA, the CDR3 is TGTGCCATCAGTGAGTCCCCCCGGGGAGAGCAGTACTTC.